This section outlines one T cell receptor beta chain sequence together with its context. The data stem from a study of blood T cell repertoires in COVID-19. Study context: Samples of COVID-19 (acute and convalescent) were obtained from the United States, Italy and Spain.

The CDR3 is 13 amino acids. Trimming left V 8 bases short and J 8 bases short, with 18 bases between. CDR1 and CDR2 from the germline V gene are LNHNV and YYDKDF (reference sequence). Libraries were prepared by immunoSEQ multiplex PCR; TCRdb keeps only in-frame clonotypes and omits some of them. The profile shows roughly 250,000 clones, approximately 86% of them singletons. The source is a woman in her thirties or forties with acute COVID-19. The material sequenced was PBMCs or T cells enriched from blood (not recorded which). V and J are TRBV15 and TRBJ1-1; D call uncertain. The CDR3: CATRPRVGREAFF. In DNA, the CDR3 is TGTGCCACCCGGCCCCGGGTGGGGAGGGAAGCTTTCTTT.